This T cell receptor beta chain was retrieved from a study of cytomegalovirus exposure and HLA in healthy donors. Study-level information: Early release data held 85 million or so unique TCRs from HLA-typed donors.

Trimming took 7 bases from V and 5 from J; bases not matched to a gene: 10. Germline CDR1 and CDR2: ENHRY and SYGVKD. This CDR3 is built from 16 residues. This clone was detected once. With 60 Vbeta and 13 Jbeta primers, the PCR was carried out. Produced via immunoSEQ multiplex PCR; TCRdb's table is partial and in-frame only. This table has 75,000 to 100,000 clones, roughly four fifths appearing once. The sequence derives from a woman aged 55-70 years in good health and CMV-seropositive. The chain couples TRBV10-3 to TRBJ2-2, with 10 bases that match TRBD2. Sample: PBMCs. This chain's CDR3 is CAITPSSGRRTGELFF. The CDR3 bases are TGTGCCATCACCCCATCTAGCGGGAGAAGGACCGGGGAGCTGTTTTTT.